This passage covers 25 T cell receptor beta chains from one sample sequenced in a study of blood T cell repertoires in COVID-19. The data were produced by immunoSEQ multiplex PCR, yet TCRdb's version contains in-frame clones alone and is incomplete. The sample contains approximately 270,000 clones, approximately 85% of which appear only once. Material for sequencing was PBMCs or T cells enriched from blood (not recorded which). All receptors derive from a woman aged 50 to 60 who had recovered from COVID-19.

This sequence joins TRBV6-5 and TRBJ2-7; 9 bases map to TRBD1. V lost 7 bases, J lost 4 bases, and 5 bases stayed unmatched. CDR1 is MNHEY, CDR2 SVGAGI, per germline. The CDR3 has 13 amino acids. In nucleotides, the CDR3 is TGTGCCAGCACCACAGGGGGCGGGTACGAGCAGTACTTC. Protein sequence: CASTTGGGYEQYF.

The chain links TRBV7-6 to TRBJ1-5; the D is unclear. V gave up 4 bases and J gave up 0 bases, with 10 bases separating them. Germline CDR1 reads SGHVS; CDR2 reads FNYEAQ. This CDR3 is 15 amino acids long. The CDR3 is CASSSDSFSNQPQHF. CDR3 bases: TGTGCCAGCAGCTCGGACTCATTTAGCAATCAGCCCCAGCATTTT. The whole variable domain, remainder taken from reference TRBV7-6 and TRBJ1-5, is GAGVSQSPRYKVTKRGQDVALRCDPISGHVSLYWYRQALGQGPEFLTYFNYEAQQDKSGLPNDRFSAERPEGSISTLTIQRTEQRDSAMYRCASSSDSFSNQPQHFGDGTRLSIL.

This clone showed up many times. The CDR3 nucleotides are TGTGCCAGCAGCTTGCAGTCTAGCAATCAGCCCCAGCATTTT. This encodes CASSLQSSNQPQHF. The rearrangement joins TRBV7-9 to TRBJ1-5; D not certain. CDR3 length equals 14 residues. V lost 3 bases, J lost 0 bases, and 6 bases lay in between. CDR1 is SEHNR and CDR2 is FQNEAQ in the germline V gene (reference sequence).

The V and J genes are TRBV5-4 and TRBJ1-1; a weak D match, TRBD1 (6 bases). This CDR3 comprises 14 residues. Germline lookup yields CDR1 SGHNT and CDR2 YYREEE (reference sequence). V was shortened by 3 bases and J by 1 base, with 10 bases between the two germline ends. Here the CDR3 reads CASSSPTGNTEAFF. In DNA form, the CDR3 reads TGTGCCAGCAGCTCCCCGACAGGGAACACTGAAGCTTTCTTT.

This clone occurred once. The J gene is TRBJ1-2, the V gene TRBV28; 7 bases line up with TRBD1. This CDR3 has 15 residues. From germline, CDR1 is MDHEN and CDR2 SYDVKM. J was trimmed by 5 bases and V by 7 bases; bases with no gene match: 13. In DNA, the CDR3 is TGTGCCAGCACCCGAGACCGGGACAGTAGGTATGGCTACACCTTC. It translates to CASTRDRDSRYGYTF.

The chain uses TRBV28 and TRBJ2-1; no definite D call. From germline, CDR1 is MDHEN and CDR2 SYDVKM. Trimming removed 5 bases at V and 9 bases at J, with 8 bases between. There are 11 residues in the CDR3. The CDR3 DNA sequence: TGTGCCAGCAGTCGACTGGTTGAGCAGTTCTTC. Its protein is CASSRLVEQFF.

The chain is built from TRBV11-2 and TRBJ2-7; TRBD2 matches at 8 bases. There are 15 residues in the CDR3. V shed 3 bases, J shed 4 bases, and the junction held 8 bases outside the gene matches. Germline values: CDR1 SGHAT, CDR2 FQNNGV. This CDR3 reads CASSLRTSGNYEQYF. The CDR3 nucleotides read TGTGCCAGCAGCTTGCGTACTAGCGGAAATTACGAGCAGTACTTC.

The rearrangement uses TRBV4-1 and TRBJ2-7; 8 nucleotides align to TRBD2. CDR1 is MGHRA and CDR2 is YSYEKL in the germline V gene. CDR3 size: 15 residues. Losses at the gene ends were 3 bases for V and 5 bases for J; bases not matched to a gene: 9. The CDR3 DNA sequence: TGCGCCAGCAGCCACCCCGGGGGGGGCGGCCACGAGCAGTACTTC. Its protein product is CASSHPGGGGHEQYF.

The genes are TRBV10-3 and TRBJ1-4, with 10 bases that match TRBD1. The V gene end was trimmed by 6 bases and the J gene end by 8 bases; junction bases not matched to a gene: 6. This CDR3 is 14 amino acids long. Looked up from germline, CDR1 is ENHRY and CDR2 is SYGVKD. The CDR3 sequence is CAIRGDRGVEKLFF. CDR3 bases: TGTGCCATCAGAGGGGACAGGGGTGTCGAAAAACTGTTTTTT.

This chain connects TRBV10-1 to TRBJ1-4; D perhaps matches TRBD1 (5 bases). V shed 8 bases and J shed 7 bases, with 14 bases lying between them. Germline V gene data show CDR1 as WNHNN and CDR2 as SYGVQD (reference sequence). The CDR3 is 13 residues long. CDR3 in amino acids: CASPGRGPEKLFF. Here the CDR3 DNA reads TGCGCCAGCCCCGGGAGGGGTCCTGAAAAACTGTTTTTT.

This clone was counted a few times. The rearrangement links TRBV6-5 to TRBJ1-2, with TRBD1 matching over 8 bases. CDR3 length equals 10 residues. CDR1 and CDR2 (germline): MNHEY, SVGAGI. V was clipped by 10 bases and J by 8 bases; unmatched bases: 3. The CDR3 coding sequence is TGTGCCACCGGACAGGGAGGCTACACCTTC. Translation gives CATGQGGYTF.

This clone was picked up one time. J is TRBJ1-3 and V is TRBV20-1; weak D call: TRBD1 (6 bases). The CDR3 spans 14 residues. Germline-derived CDR1 and CDR2 are DFQATT and SNEGSKA (reference sequence). The V gene lost 5 bases and the J gene lost 0 bases, with 11 bases spanning the gap. DNA for the CDR3: TGCAGTGCTCGTGACAGGTCCTCTGGAAACACCATATATTTT. It is translated as CSARDRSSGNTIYF.

This clone appeared a single time. The chain couples TRBV27 to TRBJ1-6; tentative D call: TRBD1 (5 bases). Germline V gene lookup returns CDR1 MNHEY and CDR2 SMNVEV (reference sequence). Trimming shortened V by 5 bases and J by 7 bases, and 9 bases separated the two germline ends. The CDR3 spans 13 residues. The CDR3 sequence: CASSPRQNSPLHF. As DNA, the CDR3 is TGTGCCAGCAGTCCCAGACAGAATTCACCCCTCCACTTT.

In its sample, this clone was seen once. V and J are TRBV10-3 and TRBJ2-5, with 12 bases aligning to TRBD2. Germline CDR1 ENHRY, CDR2 SYGVKD. The CDR3 sequence is 15 residues long. V was clipped by 8 bases and J by 3 bases; unmatched bases: 7. In DNA form, the CDR3 reads TGTGCCATCGCGACTAGCGGGGGCAGGAAAGAGACCCAGTACTTC. This sequence encodes CAIATSGGRKETQYF.

The chain couples TRBV19 to TRBJ1-1; D remains unclear. With 1 base removed from V and 0 bases from J, the gap between germline ends came to 15 bases. The germline V gene has CDR1 LNHDA and CDR2 SQIVND (reference sequence). This CDR3 is 17 amino acids long. The CDR3 bases are TGTGCCAGTAGTATAGCACTCCCTCGATACGTGAACACTGAAGCTTTCTTT. It yields the protein CASSIALPRYVNTEAFF.

The chain joins TRBV6-1 to TRBJ1-2, with D maybe TRBD1 (6 bases). The CDR3 sequence is 16 residues long. Per germline, CDR1 MNHNS and CDR2 SASEGT. The V end was cut by 3 bases, the J end by 4 bases, with 18 bases between. The CDR3 reads CASSEISQGFPYGYTF. CDR3 DNA sequence: TGTGCCAGCAGTGAGATCTCCCAGGGGTTCCCCTATGGCTACACCTTC.

This chain joins TRBV2 and TRBJ1-2; D gene ambiguous. The CDR3 loop spans 12 amino acids. Looked up from germline, CDR1 is SNHLY and CDR2 is FYNNEI. The V end was cut by 8 bases, the J end by 4 bases, with 11 bases between. CDR3 sequence reads: CASLDITYGYTF. In DNA, the CDR3 is TGTGCCAGCCTAGATATAACCTATGGCTACACCTTC.

The V gene is TRBV27, the J gene TRBJ1-1; D might be TRBD1 (6 bases). The CDR3 covers 13 residues. Germline CDR1 and CDR2: MNHEY and SMNVEV (reference sequence). Between the trimmed V and J ends, which lost 4 bases and 10 bases, there was a span of 16 bases. The CDR3 protein is CASSSPWGRAAFF. As DNA, the CDR3 is TGTGCCAGCAGTTCACCATGGGGGCGGGCAGCTTTCTTT.

Notes on this clone: A junction boundary mismatches the germline segment, possibly from a read error. The chain couples TRBV7-3 to TRBJ2-3; 9 nucleotides line up with TRBD2. Germline V gives CDR1 SGHTA, CDR2 FQGTGA. The CDR3 is made up of 16 amino acids. Written as DNA, the CDR3 is TGTGCCAGCAGCTTAACCGTTGGGACTAGCACGGATACGCAGTATTTT. Its protein product is CASSLTVGTSTDTQYF.

The chain carries TRBV7-8 and TRBJ2-3; 7 bases fit TRBD2. From germline, CDR1 is SGHVS and CDR2 FQNEAQ. This CDR3 is built from 15 residues. V lost 8 bases to trimming and J lost 0 bases; unmatched junction nucleotides: 8. The CDR3 sequence is CASGRLASSTDTQYF. The CDR3 DNA reads TGTGCCAGCGGCCGACTAGCCTCTAGCACAGATACGCAGTATTTT.

The rearrangement joins TRBV5-6 to TRBJ2-4; 7 bases match TRBD2. CDR3 size: 14 residues. Germline CDR1 and CDR2: SGHDT and YYEEEE. V shed 4 bases and J 7 bases; nucleotides not matched to a gene: 8. CDR3 sequence: CASSRTRGSNIQYF. CDR3 bases: TGTGCCAGCAGCCGGACTAGGGGTAGTAACATTCAGTACTTC.

The chain uses TRBV6-5 and TRBJ1-5; 9 bases map to TRBD1. The CDR3 contains 15 residues. Per the germline V gene, CDR1 is MNHEY and CDR2 is SVGAGI. The junction had 8 bases not matched to a gene; V was cut back by 8 bases and J by 3 bases. Here the CDR3 DNA reads TGTGCCAGCGGGGGACAGGGCCCGACCAATCAGCCCCAGCATTTT. It specifies CASGGQGPTNQPQHF.

The genes are TRBV4-1 and TRBJ1-6; maybe TRBD1 (5 bases). Per germline, CDR1 MGHRA and CDR2 YSYEKL. This CDR3 is 19 amino acids long. V dropped 3 bases and J dropped 8 bases, with 26 bases sitting between them. CDR3 sequence (DNA): TGCGCCAGCAGCCACGACGGTTCGAACTTTTTAGGAGGGGATTCACCCCTCCACTTT. Protein product: CASSHDGSNFLGGDSPLHF.

The chain carries TRBV15 and TRBJ2-5; the D gene is possibly TRBD1 (6 bases). There are 14 residues in the CDR3. From germline, CDR1 is LNHNV and CDR2 YYDKDF (reference sequence). V lost 5 bases to trimming and J lost 1 base, with 11 bases between them. CDR3 DNA: TGTGCCACCAGCGGGGGCCTCAGCCAAGAGACCCAGTACTTC. It is translated as CATSGGLSQETQYF.

The V gene is TRBV28, the J gene TRBJ1-1; 8 nucleotides align to TRBD1. Looked up from germline, CDR1 is MDHEN and CDR2 is SYDVKM. Trimming removed 3 bases from V and 7 bases from J; junction bases left unmatched: 10. The length of the CDR3 is 15 residues. CDR3 sequence: CASSFHQGAQGEAFF. In DNA form, the CDR3 reads TGTGCCAGCAGTTTCCACCAGGGGGCCCAAGGTGAAGCTTTCTTT.